The present TCR beta chain was sequenced within a study of cytomegalovirus exposure and HLA in healthy donors. Each donor's status was that of a healthy bone marrow donor. The sample holds one count of this clone. Germline V gene data show CDR1 as LGHNA and CDR2 as YNFKEQ. CDR3 size: 14 residues. Unmatched junction bases numbered 1, after V lost 3 bases and J lost 2 bases. Researchers ran the PCR with 60 Vbeta and 13 Jbeta primers. Profiled with immunoSEQ multiplex PCR; TCRdb holds only in-frame clones, not every one. The sample lists a few hundred thousand clones; over 75% were seen once. The chain joins TRBV4-2 to TRBJ2-7; TRBD1 matches 10 bases. The sequence came from a man between 18 and 29 years old in good health and CMV-seronegative. Sequencing was performed on PBMCs. CDR3 sequence (DNA): TGTGCCAGCAGCCATGGACAGGGGGCCTACGAGCAGTACTTC. It encodes CASSHGQGAYEQYF.